This T cell receptor beta chain was found in a study of technical replicates of blood from a handful of donors. The CDR3 is made up of 12 amino acids. Unmatched junction bases numbered 8, after V lost 8 bases and J lost 8 bases. Germline CDR1 is MNHEY and CDR2 is SVGAGI. Profiled with immunoSEQ multiplex PCR; TCRdb holds only in-frame clones, not every one. The sample lists some 64,000 clones, approximately 97% occurring once. This clonotype was sampled from a human donor in good health. Sequencing input: T cells isolated from PBMCs. The chain joins TRBV6-5 to TRBJ1-2; 7 bases match TRBD1. CDR3 residues: CASSDVGGGYTF. For the CDR3, the DNA is TGTGCCAGCTCTGATGTAGGGGGCGGCTACACCTTC.